A single sample is the source of the 15 T cell receptor beta chains below, sequenced in a study of shared clonotypes between healthy human individuals. CD45RO-negative CD8 cells positively selected for CCR7 made up the naive population, which excluded terminally differentiated effector memory CD45RA+ cells. The protocol was immunoSEQ multiplex PCR, while the TCRdb copy is restricted to in-frame clones and leaves out a portion. The sample contains 2 million or so clones, less than 95% of which appear only once. The sample was naive CD8+ T cells sorted from blood. All receptors come from a man aged 18-30 years in good health.

The J gene is TRBJ2-7, the V gene TRBV10-2; TRBD2 matches 10 bases. The V and J ends lost 4 bases and 2 bases, in that order; junction bases with no gene match: 2. In germline, CDR1 is WSHSY, CDR2 SAAADI. The CDR3 consists of 14 residues. The CDR3 sequence: CASSASGRPYEQYF. The CDR3 DNA reads as TGCGCCAGCAGTGCTAGCGGGAGACCCTACGAGCAGTACTTC.

This chain joins TRBV6-1 and TRBJ2-7; TRBD2 matches at 9 bases. This CDR3 is 13 amino acids long. CDR1 is MNHNS and CDR2 is SASEGT in the germline V gene. Trimming at V came to 8 bases and at J to 2 bases, leaving 4 bases not matched to a gene. In DNA form, the CDR3 reads TGTGCCAGCCGGAGCGGGGGGACCTACGAGCAGTACTTC. Translating it yields CASRSGGTYEQYF.

This chain uses TRBV7-9 with TRBJ2-7, with 9 bases aligning to TRBD1. V lost 5 bases and J lost 2; bases outside the gene matches: 7. Germline V gene lookup returns CDR1 SEHNR and CDR2 FQNEAQ (reference sequence). The CDR3 extends over 15 amino acids. The CDR3 here is CASSKGQGRAYEQYF. In nucleotides, the CDR3 is TGTGCCAGCAGCAAGGGACAGGGAAGGGCCTACGAGCAGTACTTC.

J is TRBJ2-1 and V is TRBV27; D unclear. The CDR3 is 16 amino acids. Deletions cut 2 bases from V and 9 bases from J, with 20 bases between. Germline V lookup: CDR1 MNHEY, CDR2 SMNVEV (reference sequence). CDR3 sequence: CASSLIRPIEVGEQFF. The CDR3 region has the DNA TGTGCCAGCAGTTTAATTCGACCGATCGAGGTCGGTGAGCAGTTCTTC.

V gene TRBV6-1 combines with J gene TRBJ2-1; perhaps TRBD1 as D (6 bases). The CDR3 runs to 14 residues. V was pared by 4 bases and J by 1 base, with 8 bases between. CDR1 is MNHNS, CDR2 SASEGT, per germline. This chain's CDR3 is CASSVGTSYNEQFF. The CDR3 nucleotides are TGTGCCAGCAGTGTGGGGACATCCTACAATGAGCAGTTCTTC.

This clone came up a few times. The rearrangement uses TRBV5-6 and TRBJ1-6; weak D call: TRBD1 (6 bases). Germline V lookup: CDR1 SGHDT, CDR2 YYEEEE. The CDR3 covers 15 residues. V shed 0 bases and J shed 7 bases, with 11 bases lying between them. The CDR3 region has the DNA TGTGCCAGCAGCTTGGAACAGGGAAAAAATTCACCCCTCCACTTT. It codes for CASSLEQGKNSPLHF.

As concerns this clone: The identical CDR3 is also encoded by other nucleotide sequences in the sample. The chain combines TRBV30 with TRBJ2-7; D may be TRBD2 (6 bases). There are 11 residues in the CDR3. Germline V gene lookup returns CDR1 GTSNPN and CDR2 SVGIG (reference sequence). Trimming shortened V by 4 bases and J by 6 bases, and 10 bases separated the two germline ends. CDR3 protein: CAWTPGGEQYF. Written as DNA, the CDR3 is TGTGCCTGGACCCCCGGGGGCGAGCAGTACTTC.

The rearrangement links TRBV2 to TRBJ2-3, with TRBD2 matching 14 bases. Germline assignment: CDR1 SNHLY and CDR2 FYNNEI. Losses at the gene ends were 3 bases for V and 2 bases for J; bases not matched to a gene: 7. The CDR3 contains 18 residues. As DNA, the CDR3 is TGTGCCAGCAGTGATAGGGGGACTAGCGGGGGTGTCACAGATACGCAGTATTTT. Translated: CASSDRGTSGGVTDTQYF.

Note on this clone: The sample contains more than one DNA sequence encoding this CDR3. The chain employs TRBV4-3 and TRBJ2-7; D is uncertain. The germline V gene encodes CDR1 LGHNA and CDR2 YSLEER. This CDR3 contains 14 residues. The V end lost 1 base, the J end lost 1 base, and 8 bases lay between the germline ends. The CDR3 protein is CASSQGTDSYEQYF. Written as DNA, the CDR3 is TGCGCCAGCAGCCAAGGGACGGATTCCTACGAGCAGTACTTC.

This sequence joins TRBV20-1 and TRBJ2-7, with D perhaps TRBD1 (6 bases). V was trimmed by 4 bases and J by 6 bases, leaving 10 bases between them. The CDR3 contains 11 residues. CDR1 DFQATT and CDR2 SNEGSKA come from the germline V gene (reference sequence). CDR3 residues: CSANDRLEQYF. CDR3 coding DNA: TGCAGTGCTAATGACAGGCTCGAGCAGTACTTC.

This sequence joins TRBV10-1 and TRBJ2-1; the match to TRBD2 covers 7 bases. Germline values: CDR1 WNHNN, CDR2 SYGVQD (reference sequence). The junction had 3 bases not matched to a gene; V was cut back by 5 bases and J by 5 bases. CDR3 length equals 13 residues. CDR3 in DNA: TGCGCCAGCAGTCGGGACTATGACAATGAGCAGTTCTTC. Its translation: CASSRDYDNEQFF.

This clone has just one count. The V gene is TRBV25-1, the J gene TRBJ1-1; possibly TRBD1 for D (6 bases). Germline loops: CDR1 MGHDK, CDR2 SYGVNS. The CDR3 loop spans 18 amino acids. V lost 0 bases, J lost 4 bases, and 21 bases lay in between. For the CDR3, the DNA is TGTGCCAGCAGTGAATATATCGGGGACACGCCTCGAGGCACTGAAGCTTTCTTT. The encoded protein is CASSEYIGDTPRGTEAFF.

The CDR3 protein is CAIWVGLDEQYF. DNA for the CDR3: TGTGCCATCTGGGTCGGGTTGGACGAGCAGTACTTC. This chain uses TRBV6-1 with TRBJ2-7; D call uncertain. This CDR3 comprises 12 residues. Per germline, CDR1 MNHNS and CDR2 SASEGT. V was clipped by 10 bases and J by 5 bases, with 15 bases between them.

The chain links TRBV29-1 to TRBJ2-7; D call uncertain. Per germline, CDR1 SQVTM and CDR2 ANQGSEA. V was shortened by 1 base and J by 6 bases, with 10 bases between the two germline ends. The CDR3 length is 12 residues. The DNA of the CDR3 is TGCAGCGTTGAAGTAAGTGGTCTCGAGCAGTACTTC. This encodes CSVEVSGLEQYF.

The V call is TRBV6-6, the J call TRBJ1-2, with 11 positions matching TRBD1. The CDR3 spans 15 residues. With V trimmed by 6 bases and J by 8 bases, 11 bases remained unmatched. The germline CDR1 and CDR2 sequences are MNHNY and SVGAGI (reference sequence). The CDR3 DNA sequence: TGTGCCAGCAGCCCCCTCGGGACAGGGGGTAGAGGCTACACCTTC. Its protein product is CASSPLGTGGRGYTF.